This is a list of T cell receptor beta chains from one sample in a study of Graves' ophthalmopathy and Graves' hyperthyroidism. TCRdb analysed the multiplex PCR reads with MiXCR anew, one entry per CDR3 protein. This table holds about 370,000 distinct CDR3 sequences, approximately 20% found once. The sequenced material came from peripheral blood. All receptors come from a woman aged 18-29 years with Graves' ophthalmopathy. Both conserved end residues are part of each CDR3. The D gene is left open where the match is weak. The size of a clone is reported for some rows only, either as once, few or many, or as a class for expanded clones.

many,NA,TRBJ2-7,TRBV25-1,TGTGCCAGCAGTGACTCCCAGGCAGCCTCCTACGAGCAGTACTTC,CASSDSQAASYEQYF
many,NA,TRBJ2-2,TRBV5-8,TGTGCCAGCAGCATACAGGGGGGGTACACCGGGGAGCTGTTTTTT,CASSIQGGYTGELFF
NA,NA,TRBJ1-4,TRBV6-1,TGTGCCAGCAGTGAAGCGTACAGGGCAACTAATGAAAAACTGTTTTTT,CASSEAYRATNEKLFF
many,NA,TRBJ1-1,TRBV30,TGTGCCTGGAGTGTATTTTTCCCGGGGAGGGGGAACACTGAAGCTTTCTTT,CAWSVFFPGRGNTEAFF
many,TRBD1,TRBJ1-5,TRBV9,TGTGCCAGCAGCTCCACAGGGGGAGGCCATCAGCCCCAGCATTTT,CASSSTGGGHQPQHF
many,NA,TRBJ1-2,TRBV12-3/TRBV12-4,TGTGCCAGCAGTTTAGGGCAGGTGGGCACCTATGGCTACACCTTC,CASSLGQVGTYGYTF
many,NA,TRBJ2-7,TRBV6-5,TGTGCCAGCAGTTACGGTACGCAGGATCCCTACGAGCAGTACTTC,CASSYGTQDPYEQYF
NA,NA,TRBJ1-2,TRBV6-2/TRBV6-3,TGTGCCAGCAGTCGGACGGACGTCTATGGCTACACCTTC,CASSRTDVYGYTF
NA,NA,TRBJ1-6,TRBV27,TGTGCCAGCAGTCCGCGGGACGGCCCTAATTCACCCCTCCACTTT,CASSPRDGPNSPLHF
many,NA,TRBJ1-1,TRBV20-1,TGCAGTGCCAAGGGACCGAGTGAAGCTTTCTTT,CSAKGPSEAFF
many,TRBD1,TRBJ2-5,TRBV7-9,TGTGCCAGCAGCTACGCCGGGACAGGGGGTCTTAGGGAGACCCAGTACTTC,CASSYAGTGGLRETQYF
many,TRBD1,TRBJ1-2,TRBV2,TGTGCCAGCAGTGAAGAGGGACAGGTCTATGGCTACACCTTC,CASSEEGQVYGYTF
many,NA,TRBJ1-5,TRBV6-1,TGTGCCAGCAGAGAAGCCGGGGCTTCGAATCAGCCCCAGCATTTT,CASREAGASNQPQHF
many,NA,TRBJ2-7,TRBV11-2,TGTGCCAGCAGCTCTATTTCACAGGGTCTCGAGCAGTACTTC,CASSSISQGLEQYF
many,NA,TRBJ2-7,TRBV28,TGTGCCAGCAGTTTAGCGACTGAGATCTACTACGAGCAGTACTTC,CASSLATEIYYEQYF
many,NA,TRBJ2-2,TRBV30,TGTGCCTGGAGTGTTCGTTCCGGGGAGCTGTTTTTT,CAWSVRSGELFF
many,NA,TRBJ1-1,TRBV7-3,TGTGCCAGCAGCTTATTTCCACGGGACACTGAAGCTTTCTTT,CASSLFPRDTEAFF
many,NA,TRBJ1-2,TRBV12-3/TRBV12-4,TGTGCCAGCAGCTCATATCTTGGGGAGGGCTACACCTTC,CASSSYLGEGYTF
NA,TRBD1,TRBJ2-5,TRBV28,TGTGCCAGCAGTCTGGACAGGGCCAGGTACCAAGAGACCCAGTACTTC,CASSLDRARYQETQYF
many,NA,TRBJ1-1,TRBV20-1,TGCAGTGCTAGAGATTGGAGGGAGAACACTGAAGCTTTCTTT,CSARDWRENTEAFF
many,NA,TRBJ2-2,TRBV10-1,TGCGCCAGCAGTGAACTGAACACCGGGGAGCTGTTTTTT,CASSELNTGELFF
NA,NA,TRBJ1-2,TRBV15,TGTGCCACCAGCAGAGATAAGTGGGGAATGGATGGCTACACCTTC,CATSRDKWGMDGYTF
many,NA,TRBJ2-2,TRBV6-2/TRBV6-3,TGTGCCAGCGGTGGGTCCTTTAACACCGGGGAGCTGTTTTTT,CASGGSFNTGELFF
many,TRBD2,TRBJ2-3,TRBV13,TGTGCCAGCAGCAGGCCGGGACTAGCGGTCGATACGCAGTATTTT,CASSRPGLAVDTQYF
few,NA,TRBJ2-2,TRBV6-5,TGTGCCAGCAGTTACTCGATAGATACCGGGGAGCTGTTTTTT,CASSYSIDTGELFF
many,TRBD2,TRBJ2-2,TRBV5-8,TGTGCCAGCAGCTCCACCGGGACTAGCGGGCACACCGGGGAGCTGTTTTTT,CASSSTGTSGHTGELFF
NA,TRBD2,TRBJ2-5,TRBV2,TGTGCCAGCAGAGTGGTAGGACTAGCGGGGCCGGGGGAGACCCAGTACTTC,CASRVVGLAGPGETQYF
NA,NA,TRBJ1-5,TRBV7-2,TGTGCCAGCAGCTTAATATTCCGGGATCAGCCCCAGCATTTT,CASSLIFRDQPQHF
NA,TRBD1,TRBJ1-2,TRBV7-2,TGTGCCAGCAGCTTAGCCCGGACAGGGGATGGCTACACCTTC,CASSLARTGDGYTF
many,NA,TRBJ1-2,TRBV6-1,TGTGCCAGCAGTGAACGGTGGAACAGGGCGCGGGGCTACACCTTC,CASSERWNRARGYTF
many,NA,TRBJ2-6,TRBV7-3,TGTGCCAGCAGCTTATCCCAGGGGCCCGGGGCCAACGTCCTGACTTTC,CASSLSQGPGANVLTF
many,TRBD1,TRBJ2-7,TRBV28,TGTGCCAGCAGTTCGGGGACAGGGTTTTACGAGCAGTACTTC,CASSSGTGFYEQYF
many,NA,TRBJ2-4,TRBV12-3/TRBV12-4,TGTGCCAGCAGTCCCACCCCAGTTTGGACGGGTCACATTCAGTACTTC,CASSPTPVWTGHIQYF
many,NA,TRBJ2-7,TRBV6-5,TGTGCCAGCAACCGACTAAGCAAGTACGAGCAGTACTTC,CASNRLSKYEQYF
few,TRBD1,TRBJ1-1,TRBV10-2,TGCGCCAGCGATCACAGGGGGCTTAACACTGAAGCTTTCTTT,CASDHRGLNTEAFF